These 20 T cell receptor beta chains came from one sample sequenced in a study of T cell changes during pregnancy in multiple sclerosis. The protocol was immunoSEQ multiplex PCR, while the TCRdb copy is restricted to in-frame clones and leaves out a portion. The repertoire holds more than 70,000 clones, with 91% as singletons. Sequenced material: peripheral blood, taken after pregnancy. These receptors were taken from a female donor in good health, enrolled as a control in a pregnancy study.

V is TRBV7-6 and J is TRBJ1-3; possibly TRBD1 for D (6 bases). Looked up from germline, CDR1 is SGHVS and CDR2 is FNYEAQ. Between the trimmed V and J ends, which lost 4 bases and 0 bases, there was a span of 16 bases. The CDR3 consists of 17 residues. Here the CDR3 reads CASSSKTGQLSGNTIYF. The CDR3 nucleotides are TGTGCCAGCAGCTCGAAGACGGGACAACTCTCTGGAAACACCATATATTTT.

The chain recombines TRBV29-1 with TRBJ2-7; tentative D call: TRBD2 (6 bases). The ends were cut back, 2 bases at V and 3 bases at J, with 23 bases in the middle. Per the germline V gene, CDR1 is SQVTM and CDR2 is ANQGSEA. The CDR3 has 17 residues. The CDR3 DNA reads TGCAGCGTTGAATTGTTGGGAGGCCGACGAGACAACTACGAGCAGTACTTC. It yields the protein CSVELLGGRRDNYEQYF.

Here the CDR3 reads CASSFIVLSYEQYF. Here the CDR3 DNA reads TGTGCCAGCAGTTTTATAGTCCTCTCCTACGAGCAGTACTTC. The V gene is TRBV28, the J gene TRBJ2-7; D call uncertain. Germline assignment: CDR1 MDHEN and CDR2 SYDVKM. V lost 3 bases, J lost 0 bases, and 9 bases lay in between. The CDR3 totals 14 residues.

The chain uses TRBV30 and TRBJ1-2; the D gene is possibly TRBD1 (6 bases). This CDR3 contains 13 residues. The germline V gene has CDR1 GTSNPN and CDR2 SVGIG (reference sequence). The V end lost 1 base, the J end lost 4 bases, and 10 bases lay between the germline ends. The DNA for the CDR3 is TGTGCCTGGAGTGCAGGGGTTGGCTATGGCTACACCTTC. Translated, it gives CAWSAGVGYGYTF.

The CDR3 reads CASSPVRRDSPLHF. CDR3 DNA: TGTGCCAGCAGTCCAGTCAGGAGGGATTCACCCCTCCACTTT. The chain uses TRBV28 and TRBJ1-6; D gene ambiguous. This CDR3 region has 14 residues. CDR1 and CDR2 from the germline V gene are MDHEN and SYDVKM. V lost 5 bases, J lost 8 bases, and 13 bases lay in between.

The chain recombines TRBV6-5 with TRBJ2-7; 7 bases are a match to TRBD1. V trimming: 5 bases; J trimming: 4 bases; junction bases outside the gene matches: 5. CDR1 is MNHEY and CDR2 is SVGAGI in the germline V gene. The CDR3 sequence is 13 residues long. Here the CDR3 reads CASSRSGGYEQYF. CDR3 nucleotides: TGTGCCAGCAGTCGTTCAGGGGGATACGAGCAGTACTTC.

This clone ranks as medium-sized. The chain carries TRBV28 and TRBJ1-1; TRBD1 might be the D (6 bases). The CDR3 spans 14 residues. Germline assignment: CDR1 MDHEN and CDR2 SYDVKM. Between the trimmed V and J ends, which lost 4 bases and 4 bases, there was a span of 13 bases. CDR3 sequence reads: CASSWPRGGTEAFF. In nucleotides, the CDR3 is TGTGCCAGCAGTTGGCCCAGGGGTGGCACTGAAGCTTTCTTT. Supplemented by reference TRBV28 and TRBJ1-1, the full variable domain reads DVKVTQSSRYLVKRTGEKVFLECVQDMDHENMFWYRQDPGLGLRLIYFSYDVKMKEKGDIPEGYSVSREKKERFSLILESASTNQTSMYLCASSWPRGGTEAFFGQGTRLTVV.

The chain couples TRBV18 to TRBJ1-1, with D possibly TRBD1 on 5 matching bases. Germline loops: CDR1 KGHSH, CDR2 LQKENI. V was pared by 3 bases and J by 0 bases, with 5 bases between. The CDR3 loop spans 13 amino acids. The CDR3, as DNA: TGTGCCAGCTCACCGACAGTGAACACTGAAGCTTTCTTT. Translation: CASSPTVNTEAFF.

This clone was seen just once. DNA of the CDR3: TGTGCCAGCACCCTCAACAGGTCCCGCCAGCCCCAGCATTTT. Translation: CASTLNRSRQPQHF. V is TRBV6-1 and J is TRBJ1-5; tentatively, D is TRBD1 (5 bases). Trimming removed 7 bases at V and 7 bases at J, with 17 bases between. The CDR3 covers 14 residues. Germline V gives CDR1 MNHNS, CDR2 SASEGT.

CDR3 nucleotides: TGCGCCAGCAGCCAAGAAAGGTCCGGAATGAACAGGAACTATGGCTACACCTTC. It codes for CASSQERSGMNRNYGYTF. The rearrangement joins TRBV4-1 to TRBJ1-2; a possible D gene is TRBD1 (5 bases). V was cut by 0 bases and J by 2 bases, with 19 bases left in between. The germline CDR1 and CDR2 sequences are MGHRA and YSYEKL. This CDR3 has 18 amino acids.

This clone was observed once. The chain has TRBV5-4 and TRBJ2-3; TRBD2 aligns across 9 bases. Trimming cost V 1 base and J 2 bases; bases outside gene matches: 2. Germline-derived CDR1 and CDR2 are SGHNT and YYREEE (reference sequence). The CDR3 spans 15 residues. This CDR3 is CASSLSGGTTDTQYF. CDR3 coding DNA: TGTGCCAGCAGCTTGAGCGGGGGGACCACAGATACGCAGTATTTT.

This clone was counted between two and nine times. The gene calls are TRBV5-5 and TRBJ1-1; TRBD1 matches at 7 bases. V trimming: 0 bases; J trimming: 3 bases; junction bases outside the gene matches: 2. This CDR3 is 14 amino acids long. The germline CDR1 and CDR2 sequences are SGHKS and YYEKEE (reference sequence). CDR3 nucleotide sequence: TGTGCCAGCAGCTTGGGACAGGGTTACACTGAAGCTTTCTTT. Amino acid sequence: CASSLGQGYTEAFF.

The rearrangement uses TRBV29-1 and TRBJ2-3; 10 nucleotides line up with TRBD2. V trimming: 5 bases; J trimming: 4 bases; junction bases outside the gene matches: 6. The CDR3 extends over 14 amino acids. From germline, CDR1 is SQVTM and CDR2 ANQGSEA. CDR3 in DNA: TGCAGCGTTAGCGGGGGGGCCCGGGCAGATACGCAGTATTTT. Its protein is CSVSGGARADTQYF.

This chain joins TRBV28 and TRBJ2-1; 7 nucleotides align to TRBD1. The CDR3 spans 15 residues. V dropped 5 bases and J dropped 4; count of bases not matched to a gene: 8. The germline V gene has CDR1 MDHEN and CDR2 SYDVKM. CDR3 sequence: CASSPPGTEYNEQFF. The CDR3 region has the DNA TGTGCCAGCAGTCCGCCCGGGACAGAATACAATGAGCAGTTCTTC.

V usage is TRBV5-6 and J usage is TRBJ2-2; TRBD1 matches 10 bases. CDR1 is SGHDT and CDR2 is YYEEEE in the germline V gene. The CDR3 spans 15 residues. J lost 6 bases, V lost 4 bases, and 6 bases had no gene match. This CDR3 is CASSGGTGVSGELFF. CDR3 nucleotides: TGTGCCAGCAGCGGCGGGACAGGGGTTTCCGGGGAGCTGTTTTTT.

This sequence joins TRBV4-3 and TRBJ2-3; TRBD1 matches 10 bases. This CDR3 is built from 16 residues. From germline, CDR1 is LGHNA and CDR2 YSLEER. The V gene end was trimmed by 1 base and the J gene end by 7 bases; junction bases not matched to a gene: 8. CDR3 amino acids: CASSQARDRGWNTQYF. In nucleotides, the CDR3 is TGCGCCAGCAGCCAAGCCCGGGACAGGGGTTGGAATACGCAGTATTTT.

This sequence joins TRBV7-8 and TRBJ1-6; the D gene is possibly TRBD1 (5 bases). In germline, CDR1 is SGHVS, CDR2 FQNEAQ. The CDR3 covers 14 residues. V was clipped by 0 bases and J by 9 bases, with 9 bases between them. CDR3 bases: TGTGCCAGCAGCTTAGCGGCAGGGCTTTCACCCCTCCACTTT. As protein: CASSLAAGLSPLHF.

This chain uses TRBV28 with TRBJ2-5; D gene ambiguous. TRBJ2-7 matches the DNA end more closely, so the J call is doubtful. The CDR3 runs to 14 residues. From germline, CDR1 is MDHEN and CDR2 SYDVKM. The CDR3: CASSLVVSSYEQYF. Here the CDR3 DNA reads TGTGCCAGCAGTTTAGTCGTTAGCTCCTACGAGCAGTACTTC.

The gene calls are TRBV18 and TRBJ1-3, with a possible D match to TRBD1 (5 bases). Germline CDR1 is KGHSH and CDR2 is LQKENI. Between the trimmed V and J ends, which lost 8 bases and 2 bases, there was a span of 13 bases. This CDR3 region has 14 residues. For the CDR3, the DNA is TGTGCCAGCGCATCCCAGGGTGCTGGAAACACCATATATTTT. Protein product: CASASQGAGNTIYF.

CDR3 region: CASTNSRVGGNEQYF. CDR3 nucleotide sequence: TGTGCCAGCACGAACTCCCGCGTGGGGGGGAACGAGCAGTACTTC. This rearrangement joins TRBV27 to TRBJ2-7; 7 nucleotides align to TRBD2. The CDR3 sequence is 15 residues long. The V segment lost 7 bases and the J segment 5 bases; nucleotides outside the gene matches: 14. Germline values: CDR1 MNHEY, CDR2 SMNVEV (reference sequence).